This T cell receptor beta chain stems from a study of human T cells and chemical hapten exposure. About the study: Patients, chiefly female, had alopecia areata, totalis or universalis. TCR yields per sample varied mostly from small pooled library volume differences.

This sample's time point: patch test 2, 6 weeks after DPC sensitization. Treatment reported: therapeutic diphenylcyclopropenone sensitization with weekly scalp DPC. Per the original methods: Sequenced samples showed a median of approximately 100,000 TCRs each, with counts running from around 25,000 to 690,000. TCRdb itself ran the RACE reads through MiXCR, one entry per CDR3 protein. It is TCRdb's table, rather than the study itself, that gives the V and J calls and clone size. The sample holds some 54,000 distinct CDR3 sequences, about 10% seen once. V lost 0 bases, J lost 7 bases, and 5 bases stayed unmatched. Germline V lookup: CDR1 LGHDT, CDR2 YNNKEL (reference sequence). The CDR3 is 14 residues long.

This TCR was recovered from a woman aged 45 to 65 with alopecia areata. Some clones in this sample may be carry-over from other donors' samples. The chain couples TRBV3-1 to TRBJ2-7; 8 bases align to TRBD1. The starting material was whole blood, obtained in connection with sensitization to the hapten diphenylcyclopropenone (DPC). CDR3 DNA: TGTGCCAGCAGCCAAGAGCAGGGGGCAGGGGAGCAGTACTTC. Its translation is CASSQEQGAGEQYF.